The T cell receptor (beta chain) under discussion was sequenced for a study of T cell repertoires in aging, cancer and after chemotherapy. The trim removed 5 bases at V and 10 bases at J, leaving 13 bases unmatched. This CDR3 is built from 14 residues. Germline CDR1 reads SGHAT; CDR2 reads FQNNGV. Rearranged V-D-J TRB sequences were amplified with a mixed TRB-A/B primer pool. TCRdb reprocessed the multiplex PCR reads via MiXCR and lists one record per CDR3 protein. The data contain 2,500 to 4,000 distinct CDR3 sequences, about 45% of them singletons. TCR beta rearrangements were amplified from peripheral blood genomic DNA.

This TCR was recovered from a human donor with a solid tumor. The chain is built from TRBV11-2 and TRBJ1-2, with 7 nucleotides matching TRBD1. Sequences were obtained from blood. The CDR3 spells CASSRPKDRTYYTF. The CDR3 region has the DNA TGTGCCAGCAGCCGACCCAAGGACAGGACCTACTACACCTTC.